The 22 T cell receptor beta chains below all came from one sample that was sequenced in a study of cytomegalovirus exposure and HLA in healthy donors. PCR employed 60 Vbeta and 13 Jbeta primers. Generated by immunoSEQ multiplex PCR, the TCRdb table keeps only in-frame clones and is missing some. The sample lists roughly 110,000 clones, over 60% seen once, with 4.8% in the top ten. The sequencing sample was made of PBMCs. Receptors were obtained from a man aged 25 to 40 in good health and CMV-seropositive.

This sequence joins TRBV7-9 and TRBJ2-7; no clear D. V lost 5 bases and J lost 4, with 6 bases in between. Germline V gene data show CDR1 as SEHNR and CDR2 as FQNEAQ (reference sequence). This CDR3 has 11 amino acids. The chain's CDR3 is CASSEEYEQYF. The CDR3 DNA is TGTGCCAGCAGCGAGGAGTACGAGCAGTACTTC. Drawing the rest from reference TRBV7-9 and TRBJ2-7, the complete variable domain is DTGVSQNPRHKITKRGQNVTFRCDPISEHNRLYWYRQTLGQGPEFLTYFQNEAQLEKSRLLSDRFSAERPKGSFSTLEIQRTEQGDSAMYLCASSEEYEQYFGPGTRLTVT.

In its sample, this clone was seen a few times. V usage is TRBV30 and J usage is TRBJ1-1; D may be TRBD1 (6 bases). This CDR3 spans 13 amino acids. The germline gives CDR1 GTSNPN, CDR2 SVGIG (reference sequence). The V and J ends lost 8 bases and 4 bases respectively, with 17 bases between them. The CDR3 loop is CAAPLGAGTEAFF. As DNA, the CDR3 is TGTGCCGCTCCGCTGGGGGCGGGCACTGAAGCTTTCTTT. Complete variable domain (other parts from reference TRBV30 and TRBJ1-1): SQTIHQWPATLVQPVGSPLSLECTVEGTSNPNLYWYRQAAGRGLQLLFYSVGIGQISSEVPQNLSASRPQDRQFILSSKKLLLSDSGFYLCAAPLGAGTEAFFGQGTRLTVV.

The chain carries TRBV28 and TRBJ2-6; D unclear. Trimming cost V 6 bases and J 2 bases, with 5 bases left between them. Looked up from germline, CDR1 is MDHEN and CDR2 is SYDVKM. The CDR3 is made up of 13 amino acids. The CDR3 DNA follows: TGTGCCAGCAGGAGGACTGGGGCCAACGTCCTGACTTTC. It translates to CASRRTGANVLTF.

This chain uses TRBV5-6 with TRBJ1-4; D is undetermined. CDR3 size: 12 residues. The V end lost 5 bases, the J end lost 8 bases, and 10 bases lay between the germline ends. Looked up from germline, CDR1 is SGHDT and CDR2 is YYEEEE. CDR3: CASRGQEEKLFF. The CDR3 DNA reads TGTGCCAGCAGAGGCCAGGAAGAAAAACTGTTTTTT. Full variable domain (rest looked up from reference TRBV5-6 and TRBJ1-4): DAGVTQSPTHLIKTRGQQVTLRCSPKSGHDTVSWYQQALGQGPQFIFQYYEEEERQRGNFPDRFSGHQFPNYSSELNVNALLLGDSALYLCASRGQEEKLFFGSGTQLSVL.

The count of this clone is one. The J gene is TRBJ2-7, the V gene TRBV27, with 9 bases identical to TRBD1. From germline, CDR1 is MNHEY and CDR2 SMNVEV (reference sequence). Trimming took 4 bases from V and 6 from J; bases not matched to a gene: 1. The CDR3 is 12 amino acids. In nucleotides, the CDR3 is TGTGCCAGCAGTTGGACAGGGGCCGAGCAGTACTTC. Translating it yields CASSWTGAEQYF.

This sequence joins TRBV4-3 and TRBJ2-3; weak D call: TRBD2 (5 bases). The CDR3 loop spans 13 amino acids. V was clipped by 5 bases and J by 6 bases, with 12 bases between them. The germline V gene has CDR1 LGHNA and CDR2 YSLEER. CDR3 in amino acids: CASSARSGDTQYF. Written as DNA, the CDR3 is TGCGCCAGCAGCGCCCGATCGGGGGATACGCAGTATTTT.

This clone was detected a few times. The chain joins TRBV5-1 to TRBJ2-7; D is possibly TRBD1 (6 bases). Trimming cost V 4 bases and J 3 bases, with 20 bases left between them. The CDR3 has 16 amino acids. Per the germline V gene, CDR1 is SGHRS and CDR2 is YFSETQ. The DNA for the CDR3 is TGCGCCAGCAGCCCCCGTGTCGGACAGTTACTCTACGAGCAGTACTTC. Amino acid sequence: CASSPRVGQLLYEQYF.

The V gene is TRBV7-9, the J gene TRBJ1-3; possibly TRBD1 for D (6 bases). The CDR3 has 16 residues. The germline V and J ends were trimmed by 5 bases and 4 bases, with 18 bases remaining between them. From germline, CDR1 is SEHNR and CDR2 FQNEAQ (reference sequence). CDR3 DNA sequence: TGTGCCAGCAGCATTACTACAGGGTTAGGCGGAAACACCATATATTTT. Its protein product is CASSITTGLGGNTIYF.

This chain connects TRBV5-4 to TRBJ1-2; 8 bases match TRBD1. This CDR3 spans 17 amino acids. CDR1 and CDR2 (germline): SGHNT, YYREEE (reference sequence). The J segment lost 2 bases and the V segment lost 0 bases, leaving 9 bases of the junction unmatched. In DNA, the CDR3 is TGTGCCAGCAGCTTGGACAGGGGGGGTGTAAGGAACTATGGCTACACCTTC. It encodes CASSLDRGGVRNYGYTF.

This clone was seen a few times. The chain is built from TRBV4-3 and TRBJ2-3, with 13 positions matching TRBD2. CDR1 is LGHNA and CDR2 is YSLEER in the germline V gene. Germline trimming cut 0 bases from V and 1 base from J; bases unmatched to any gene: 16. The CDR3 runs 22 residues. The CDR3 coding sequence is TGCGCCAGCAGCCAAGAGATCCCTTGGACTAGCGGGGGCCGAGAGCGCACAGATACGCAGTATTTT. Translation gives CASSQEIPWTSGGRERTDTQYF.

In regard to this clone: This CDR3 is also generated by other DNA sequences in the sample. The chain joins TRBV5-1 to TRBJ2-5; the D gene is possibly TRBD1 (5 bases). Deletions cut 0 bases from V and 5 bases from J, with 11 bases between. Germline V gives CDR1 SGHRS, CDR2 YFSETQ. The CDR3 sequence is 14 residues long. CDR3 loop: CASSLVGRGETQYF. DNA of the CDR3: TGCGCCAGCAGCTTGGTGGGTAGGGGCGAGACCCAGTACTTC.

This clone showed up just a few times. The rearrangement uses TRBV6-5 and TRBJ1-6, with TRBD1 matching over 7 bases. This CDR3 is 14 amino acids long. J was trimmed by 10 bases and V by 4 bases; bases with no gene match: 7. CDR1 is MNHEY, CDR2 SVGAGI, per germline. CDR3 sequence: CASSSDRVGSPLHF. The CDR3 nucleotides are TGTGCCAGCAGTTCCGACAGGGTTGGATCACCCCTCCACTTT.

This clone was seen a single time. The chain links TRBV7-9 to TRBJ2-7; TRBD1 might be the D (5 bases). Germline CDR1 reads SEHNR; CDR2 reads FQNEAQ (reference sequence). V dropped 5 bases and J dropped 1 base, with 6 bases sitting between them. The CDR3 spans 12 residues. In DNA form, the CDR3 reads TGTGCCAGCAGCCCAGGGTCCTACGAGCAGTACTTC. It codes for CASSPGSYEQYF.

This CDR3 reads CASSQALGLSYGYTF. CDR3 DNA sequence: TGTGCCAGCAGCCAAGCGCTGGGACTGTCGTATGGCTACACCTTC. The rearrangement joins TRBV14 to TRBJ1-2; D is perhaps TRBD1 (5 bases). Germline lookup yields CDR1 SGHDN and CDR2 FVKESK. This CDR3 has 15 amino acids. V was shortened by 1 base and J by 5 bases, with 14 bases between the two germline ends. Based on the CDR3 plus reference TRBV14 and TRBJ1-2, the full variable domain is EAGVTQFPSHSVIEKGQTVTLRCDPISGHDNLYWYRRVMGKEIKFLLHFVKESKQDESGMPNNRFLAERTGGTYSTLKVQPAELEDSGVYFCASSQALGLSYGYTFGSGTRLTVV.

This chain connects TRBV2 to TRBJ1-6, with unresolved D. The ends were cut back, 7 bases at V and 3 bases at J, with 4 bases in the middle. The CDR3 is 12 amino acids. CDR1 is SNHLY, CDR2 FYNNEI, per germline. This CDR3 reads CASTLYNSPLHF. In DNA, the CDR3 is TGTGCCAGCACCCTCTATAATTCACCCCTCCACTTT.

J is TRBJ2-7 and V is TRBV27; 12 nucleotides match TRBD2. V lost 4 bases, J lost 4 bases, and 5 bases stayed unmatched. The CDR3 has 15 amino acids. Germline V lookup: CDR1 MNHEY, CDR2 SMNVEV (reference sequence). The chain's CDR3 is CASSSPSGGAYEQYF. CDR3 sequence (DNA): TGTGCCAGCAGTTCCCCTAGCGGGGGGGCATACGAGCAGTACTTC.

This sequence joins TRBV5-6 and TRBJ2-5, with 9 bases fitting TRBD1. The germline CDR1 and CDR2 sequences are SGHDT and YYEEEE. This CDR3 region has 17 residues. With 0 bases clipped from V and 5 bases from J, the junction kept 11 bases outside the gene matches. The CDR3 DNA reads TGTGCCAGCAGCTTGGCGGAGGACAGGGGCTGGGGGGAGACCCAGTACTTC. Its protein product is CASSLAEDRGWGETQYF.

The CDR3 reads CASSLGGHEQETQYF. The CDR3 coding sequence is TGTGCCAGCAGCTTAGGGGGACACGAGCAAGAGACCCAGTACTTC. The chain couples TRBV7-2 to TRBJ2-5; D may be TRBD1 (6 bases). This CDR3 is 15 amino acids long. Trimming stripped 1 base from V and 2 bases from J, with 11 bases between. Germline assignment: CDR1 SGHTA and CDR2 FQGNSA.

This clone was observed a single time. CDR3 DNA: TGTGCCAGTACCTACGGCTGGGGGGTTAATGAAAAACTGTTTTTT. Its protein is CASTYGWGVNEKLFF. The chain uses TRBV19 and TRBJ1-4; D perhaps matches TRBD1 (5 bases). Trimming removed 7 bases at V and 4 bases at J, with 16 bases between. The length of the CDR3 is 15 residues. Germline loops: CDR1 LNHDA, CDR2 SQIVND (reference sequence).

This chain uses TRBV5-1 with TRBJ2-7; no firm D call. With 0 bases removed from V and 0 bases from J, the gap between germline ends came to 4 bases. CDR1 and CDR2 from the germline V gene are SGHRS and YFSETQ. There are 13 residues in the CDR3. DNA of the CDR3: TGCGCCAGCAGCTTGGCGGGCTCCTACGAGCAGTACTTC. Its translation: CASSLAGSYEQYF.

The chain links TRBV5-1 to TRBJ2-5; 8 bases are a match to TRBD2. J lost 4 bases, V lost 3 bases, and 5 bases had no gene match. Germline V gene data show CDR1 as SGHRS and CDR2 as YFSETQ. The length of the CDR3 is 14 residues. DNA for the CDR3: TGCGCCAGCAGCTCCCTACTAGCGGCAGAGACCCAGTACTTC. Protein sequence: CASSSLLAAETQYF.

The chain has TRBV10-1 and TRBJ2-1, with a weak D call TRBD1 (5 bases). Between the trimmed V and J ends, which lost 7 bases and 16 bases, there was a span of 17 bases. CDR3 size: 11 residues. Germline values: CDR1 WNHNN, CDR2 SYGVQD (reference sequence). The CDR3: CASTHQGLVFF. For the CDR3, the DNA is TGCGCCAGCACCCATCAGGGCCTTGTCTTCTTC.